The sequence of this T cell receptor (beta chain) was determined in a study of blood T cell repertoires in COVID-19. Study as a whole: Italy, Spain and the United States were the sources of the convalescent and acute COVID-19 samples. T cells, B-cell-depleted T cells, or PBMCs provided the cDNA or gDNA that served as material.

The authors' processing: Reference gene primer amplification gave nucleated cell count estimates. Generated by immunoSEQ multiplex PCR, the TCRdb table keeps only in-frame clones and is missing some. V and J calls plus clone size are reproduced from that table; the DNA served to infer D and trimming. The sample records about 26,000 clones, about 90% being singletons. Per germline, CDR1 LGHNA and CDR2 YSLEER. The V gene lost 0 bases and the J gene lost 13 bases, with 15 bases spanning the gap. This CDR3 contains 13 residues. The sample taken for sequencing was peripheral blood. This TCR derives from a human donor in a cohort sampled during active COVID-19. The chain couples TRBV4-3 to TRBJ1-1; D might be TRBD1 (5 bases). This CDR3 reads CASSQDNGGIHFF. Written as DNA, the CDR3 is TGCGCCAGCAGCCAAGATAATGGGGGGATCCATTTCTTT.